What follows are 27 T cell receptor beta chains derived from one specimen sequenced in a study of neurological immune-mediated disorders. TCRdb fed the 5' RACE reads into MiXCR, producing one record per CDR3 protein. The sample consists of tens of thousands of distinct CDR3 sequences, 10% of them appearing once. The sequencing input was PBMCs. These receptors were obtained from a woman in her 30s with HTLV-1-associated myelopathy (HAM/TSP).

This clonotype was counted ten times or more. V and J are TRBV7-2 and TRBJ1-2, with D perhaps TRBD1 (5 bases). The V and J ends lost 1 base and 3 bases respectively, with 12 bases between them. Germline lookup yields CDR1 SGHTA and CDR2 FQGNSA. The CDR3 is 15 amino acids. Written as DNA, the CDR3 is TGTGCCAGCAGCTTAGGGTACAGGCCCGACTATGGCTACACCTTC. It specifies CASSLGYRPDYGYTF.

CDR3 region: CASSYARGVEAFF. The CDR3 DNA reads as TGTGCCAGCAGTTACGCCAGGGGAGTTGAAGCTTTCTTT. The chain links TRBV6-5 to TRBJ1-1, with D possibly TRBD1 on 6 matching bases. From germline, CDR1 is MNHEY and CDR2 SVGAGI. V was clipped by 2 bases and J by 7 bases, with 11 bases between them. The CDR3 covers 13 residues.

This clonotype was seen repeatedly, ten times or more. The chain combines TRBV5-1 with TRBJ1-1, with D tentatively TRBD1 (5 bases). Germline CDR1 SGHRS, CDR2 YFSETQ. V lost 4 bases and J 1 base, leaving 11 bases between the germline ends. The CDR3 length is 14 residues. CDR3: CASSRLGGNTEAFF. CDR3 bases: TGCGCCAGCAGCCGGCTGGGGGGGAACACTGAAGCTTTCTTT.

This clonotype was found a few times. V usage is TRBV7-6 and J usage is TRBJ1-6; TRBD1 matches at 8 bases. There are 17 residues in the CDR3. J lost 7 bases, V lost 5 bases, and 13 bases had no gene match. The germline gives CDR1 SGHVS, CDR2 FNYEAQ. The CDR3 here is CASSPSPRTGTNSPLHF. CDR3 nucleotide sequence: TGTGCCAGCAGCCCCAGCCCCAGGACAGGGACGAATTCACCCCTCCACTTT.

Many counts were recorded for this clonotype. CDR3 sequence: CASSTGPRGNEAFF. CDR3 nucleotides: TGTGCCAGTTCAACAGGGCCCCGGGGTAATGAAGCTTTCTTT. This chain links TRBV19 with TRBJ1-1; D is possibly TRBD1 (6 bases). Trimming removed 8 bases at V and 7 bases at J, with 20 bases between. CDR3 length equals 14 residues. Per germline, CDR1 LNHDA and CDR2 SQIVND (reference sequence).

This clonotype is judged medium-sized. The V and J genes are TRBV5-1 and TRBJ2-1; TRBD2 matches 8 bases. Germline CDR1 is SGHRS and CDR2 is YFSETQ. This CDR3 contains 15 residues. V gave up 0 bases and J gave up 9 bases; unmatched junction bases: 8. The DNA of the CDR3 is TGCGCCAGCAGCTTGGCGTGGGGCCTAGCGGGTGAGCAGTTCTTC. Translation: CASSLAWGLAGEQFF.

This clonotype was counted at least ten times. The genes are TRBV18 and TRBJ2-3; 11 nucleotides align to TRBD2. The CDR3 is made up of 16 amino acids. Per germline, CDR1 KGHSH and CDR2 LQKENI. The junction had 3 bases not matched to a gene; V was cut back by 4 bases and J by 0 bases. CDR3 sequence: CASSRGTSGSTDTQYF. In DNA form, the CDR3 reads TGTGCCAGCTCACGAGGGACTAGCGGCAGCACAGATACGCAGTATTTT.

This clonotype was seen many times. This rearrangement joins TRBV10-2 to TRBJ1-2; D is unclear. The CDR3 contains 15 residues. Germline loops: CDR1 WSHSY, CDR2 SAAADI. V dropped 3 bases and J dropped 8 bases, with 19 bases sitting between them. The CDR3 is CASSDWQTPTYGYTF. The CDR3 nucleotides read TGCGCCAGCAGTGATTGGCAGACTCCTACTTACGGCTACACCTTC.

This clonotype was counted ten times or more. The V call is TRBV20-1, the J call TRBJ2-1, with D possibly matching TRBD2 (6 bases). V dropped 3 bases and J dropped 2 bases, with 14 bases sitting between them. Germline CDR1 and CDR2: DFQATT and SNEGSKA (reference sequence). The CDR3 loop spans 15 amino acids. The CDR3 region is CSARAGGAAYNEQFF. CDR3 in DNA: TGCAGTGCTAGGGCTGGAGGGGCTGCCTACAATGAGCAGTTCTTC.

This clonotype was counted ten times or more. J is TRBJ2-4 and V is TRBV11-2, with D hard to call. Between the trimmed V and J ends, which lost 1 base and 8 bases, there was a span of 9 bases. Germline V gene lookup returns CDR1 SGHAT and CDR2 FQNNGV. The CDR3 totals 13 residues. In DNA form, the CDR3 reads TGTGCCAGCAGCTTAGGGGTTACTGACATTCAGTACTTC. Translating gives CASSLGVTDIQYF.

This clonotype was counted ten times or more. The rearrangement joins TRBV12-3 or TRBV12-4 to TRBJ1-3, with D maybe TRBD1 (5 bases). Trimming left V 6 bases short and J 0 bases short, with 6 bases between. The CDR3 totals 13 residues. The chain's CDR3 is CASRQGSGNTIYF. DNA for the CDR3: TGTGCCAGCAGGCAGGGCTCTGGAAACACCATATATTTT.

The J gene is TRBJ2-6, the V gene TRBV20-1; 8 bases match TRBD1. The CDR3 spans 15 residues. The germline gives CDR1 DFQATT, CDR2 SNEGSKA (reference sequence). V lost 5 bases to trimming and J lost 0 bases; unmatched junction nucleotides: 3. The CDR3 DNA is TGCAGTGCTCAACAGGGGGACTCTGGGGCCAACGTCCTGACTTTC. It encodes CSAQQGDSGANVLTF.

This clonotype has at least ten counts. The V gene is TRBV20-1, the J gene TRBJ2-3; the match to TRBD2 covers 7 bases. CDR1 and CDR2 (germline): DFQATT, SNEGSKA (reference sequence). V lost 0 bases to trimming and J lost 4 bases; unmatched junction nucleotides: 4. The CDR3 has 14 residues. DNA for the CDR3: TGCAGTGCTAGAGATCCAGGGAGGGCAGATACGCAGTATTTT. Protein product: CSARDPGRADTQYF.

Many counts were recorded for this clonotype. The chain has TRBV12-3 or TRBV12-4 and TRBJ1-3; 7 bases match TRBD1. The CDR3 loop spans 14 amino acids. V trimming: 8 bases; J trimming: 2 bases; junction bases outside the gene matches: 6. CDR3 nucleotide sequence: TGTGCCAGCGGGCGGACAGGAACTGGAAACACCATATATTTT. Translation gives CASGRTGTGNTIYF.

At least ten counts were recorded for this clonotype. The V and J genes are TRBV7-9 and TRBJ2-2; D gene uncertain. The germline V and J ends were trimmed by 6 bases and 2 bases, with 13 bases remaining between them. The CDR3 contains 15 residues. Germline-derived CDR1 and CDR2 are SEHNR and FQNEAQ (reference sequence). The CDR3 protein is CASRLPYFNTGELFF. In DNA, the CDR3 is TGTGCCAGCAGGTTACCATATTTTAACACCGGGGAGCTGTTTTTT.

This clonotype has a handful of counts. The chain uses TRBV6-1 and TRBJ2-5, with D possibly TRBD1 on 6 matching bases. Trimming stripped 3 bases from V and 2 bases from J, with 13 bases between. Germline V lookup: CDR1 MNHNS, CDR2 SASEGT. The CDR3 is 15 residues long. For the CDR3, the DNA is TGTGCCAGCAGTGATTTGACAGGAGAACAAGAGACCCAGTACTTC. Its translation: CASSDLTGEQETQYF.

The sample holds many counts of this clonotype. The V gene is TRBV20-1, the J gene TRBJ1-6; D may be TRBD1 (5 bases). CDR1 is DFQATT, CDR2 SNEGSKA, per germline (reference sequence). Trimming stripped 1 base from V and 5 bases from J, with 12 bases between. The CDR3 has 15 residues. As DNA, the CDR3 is TGCAGTGCTAGAGGACCGGGACCGCATAATTCACCCCTCCACTTT. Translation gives CSARGPGPHNSPLHF.

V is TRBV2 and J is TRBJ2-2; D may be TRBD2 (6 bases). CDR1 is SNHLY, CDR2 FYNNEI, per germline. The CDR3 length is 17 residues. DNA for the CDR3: TGTGACAACAGAGAGAGTCCGGGACTTCGACAGACCGGGGAGCTGTTTTTT. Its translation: CDNRESPGLRQTGELFF.

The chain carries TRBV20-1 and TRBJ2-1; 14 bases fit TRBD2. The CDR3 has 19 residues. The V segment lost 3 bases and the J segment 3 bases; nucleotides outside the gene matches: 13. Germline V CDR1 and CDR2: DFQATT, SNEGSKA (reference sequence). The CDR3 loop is CSASRLIGLAGGYYNEQFF. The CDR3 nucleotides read TGCAGTGCTAGCCGGCTAATCGGACTAGCGGGGGGATACTACAATGAGCAGTTCTTC.

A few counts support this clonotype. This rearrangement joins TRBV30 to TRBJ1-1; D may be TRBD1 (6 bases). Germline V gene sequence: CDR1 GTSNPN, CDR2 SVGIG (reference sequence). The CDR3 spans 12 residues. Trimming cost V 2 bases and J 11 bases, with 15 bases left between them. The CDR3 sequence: CAWSPGVVEAFF. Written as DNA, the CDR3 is TGTGCCTGGAGTCCAGGGGTGGTAGAGGCTTTCTTT.

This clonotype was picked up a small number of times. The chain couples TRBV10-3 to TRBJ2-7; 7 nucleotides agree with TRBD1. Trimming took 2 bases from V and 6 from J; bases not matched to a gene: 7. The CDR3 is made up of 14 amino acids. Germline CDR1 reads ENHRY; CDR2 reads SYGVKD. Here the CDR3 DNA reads TGTGCCATCAGTGAGGCCGACAGGGTTCGCGAGCAGTACTTC. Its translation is CAISEADRVREQYF.

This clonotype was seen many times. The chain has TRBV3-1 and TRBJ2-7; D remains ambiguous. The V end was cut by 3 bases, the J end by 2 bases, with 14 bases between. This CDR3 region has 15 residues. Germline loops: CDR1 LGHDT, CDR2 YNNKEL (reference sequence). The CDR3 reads CASSHGVDKTYEQYF. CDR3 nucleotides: TGTGCCAGCAGCCATGGTGTAGACAAGACCTACGAGCAGTACTTC.

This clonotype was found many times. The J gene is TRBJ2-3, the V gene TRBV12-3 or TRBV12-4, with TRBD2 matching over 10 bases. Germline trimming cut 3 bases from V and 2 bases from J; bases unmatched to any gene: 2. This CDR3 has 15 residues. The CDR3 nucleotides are TGTGCCAGCAGTTTTGGGACTAGCGTCACAGATACGCAGTATTTT. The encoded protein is CASSFGTSVTDTQYF.

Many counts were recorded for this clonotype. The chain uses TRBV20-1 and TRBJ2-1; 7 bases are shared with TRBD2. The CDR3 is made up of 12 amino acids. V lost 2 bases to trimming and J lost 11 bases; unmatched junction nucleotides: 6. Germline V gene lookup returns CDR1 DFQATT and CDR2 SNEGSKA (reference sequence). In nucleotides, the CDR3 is TGCAGTGCTAGAACACAAGCGGGGCAGCAGTTCTTC. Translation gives CSARTQAGQQFF.

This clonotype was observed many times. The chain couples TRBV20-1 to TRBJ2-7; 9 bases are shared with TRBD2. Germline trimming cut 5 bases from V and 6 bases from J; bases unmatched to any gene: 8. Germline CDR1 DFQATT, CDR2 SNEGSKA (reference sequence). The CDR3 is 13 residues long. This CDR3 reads CSAGRAGGSEQYF. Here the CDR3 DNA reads TGCAGTGCTGGCAGAGCGGGGGGCAGCGAGCAGTACTTC.

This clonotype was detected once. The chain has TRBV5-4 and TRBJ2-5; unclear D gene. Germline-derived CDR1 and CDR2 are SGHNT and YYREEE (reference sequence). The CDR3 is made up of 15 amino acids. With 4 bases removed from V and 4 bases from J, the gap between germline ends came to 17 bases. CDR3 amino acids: CASSLTGRVGETQYF. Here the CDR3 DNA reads TGTGCCAGCAGCCTTACTGGACGAGTGGGAGAGACCCAGTACTTC.

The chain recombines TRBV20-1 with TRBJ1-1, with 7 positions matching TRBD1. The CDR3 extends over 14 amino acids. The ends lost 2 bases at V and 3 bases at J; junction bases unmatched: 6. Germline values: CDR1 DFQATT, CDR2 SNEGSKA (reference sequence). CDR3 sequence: CSARNAGTDTEAFF. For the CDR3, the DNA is TGCAGTGCTAGAAATGCCGGGACAGACACTGAAGCTTTCTTT.